This T cell receptor (beta chain) was identified during a study of OX40 agonist ivuxolimab in advanced cancers. A remark on this clone: Its specificity is unknown.

Germline-derived CDR1 and CDR2 are SGHTA and FQGNSA. The CDR3 covers 15 residues. The V end was cut by 3 bases, the J end by 1 base, with 12 bases between. Here immunoSEQ multiplex PCR was the method, and the copy in TCRdb shows in-frame clones only, minus some. The data contain roughly 76,000 clones, over 75% of them singletons. Study findings and constraints: Near-lowest levels of clonal expansion characterized partial responders at 0.1-3.0 mg/kg. More expanded clones were found, on average, in CD8+ than in CD4+ T cells.

Sequencing used CD4+ or CD8+ T cells sorted from blood, obtained in a trial of the OX40 agonist ivuxolimab. This receptor was identified in an adult with an advanced solid tumor such as melanoma, head and neck, liver or kidney cancer. This chain links TRBV7-2 with TRBJ1-1; the D gene is possibly TRBD1 (5 bases). The CDR3, as DNA: TGTGCCAGCAGCTTGGGATTTGGGGGGAACACTGAAGCTTTCTTT. Translated, it gives CASSLGFGGNTEAFF.